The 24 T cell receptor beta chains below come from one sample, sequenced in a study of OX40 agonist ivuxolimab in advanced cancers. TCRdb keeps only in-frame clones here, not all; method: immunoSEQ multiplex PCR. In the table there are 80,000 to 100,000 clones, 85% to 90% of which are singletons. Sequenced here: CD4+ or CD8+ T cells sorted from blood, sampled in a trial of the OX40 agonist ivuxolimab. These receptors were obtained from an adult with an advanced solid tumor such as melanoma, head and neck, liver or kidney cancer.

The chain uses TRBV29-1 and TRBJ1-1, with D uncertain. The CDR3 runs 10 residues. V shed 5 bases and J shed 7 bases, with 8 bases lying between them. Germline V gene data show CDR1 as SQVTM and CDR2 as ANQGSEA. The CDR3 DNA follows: TGCAGCGTTCGCCTGCTTGAAGCTTTCTTT. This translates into CSVRLLEAFF.

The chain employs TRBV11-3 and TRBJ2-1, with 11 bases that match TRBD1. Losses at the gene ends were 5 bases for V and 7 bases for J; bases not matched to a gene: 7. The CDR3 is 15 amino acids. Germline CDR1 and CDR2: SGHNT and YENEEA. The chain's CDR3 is CASSTHGTGGNEQFF. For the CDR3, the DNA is TGTGCCAGCAGCACCCACGGGACAGGGGGGAATGAGCAGTTCTTC.

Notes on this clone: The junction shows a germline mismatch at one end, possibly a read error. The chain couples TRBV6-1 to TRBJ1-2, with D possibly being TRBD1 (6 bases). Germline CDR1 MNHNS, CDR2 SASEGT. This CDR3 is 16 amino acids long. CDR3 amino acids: CASSEGGAGTNYGYTF. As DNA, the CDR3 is TGTGCCAGCAGCGAAGGGGGGGCAGGAACCAACTATGGCTACACCTTC.

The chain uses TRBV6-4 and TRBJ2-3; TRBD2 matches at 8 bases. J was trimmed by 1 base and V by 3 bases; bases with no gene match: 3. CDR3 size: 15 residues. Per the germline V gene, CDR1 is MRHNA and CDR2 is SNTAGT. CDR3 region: CASSEPGLGTDTQYF. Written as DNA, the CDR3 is TGTGCCAGCAGTGAACCGGGACTAGGCACAGATACGCAGTATTTT.

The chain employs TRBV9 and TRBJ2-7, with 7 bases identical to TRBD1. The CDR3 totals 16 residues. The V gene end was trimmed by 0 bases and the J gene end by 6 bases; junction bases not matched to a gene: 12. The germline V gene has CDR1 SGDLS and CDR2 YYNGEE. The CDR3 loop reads CASSVGEGTAAREQYF. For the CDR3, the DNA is TGTGCCAGCAGCGTAGGAGAAGGGACAGCTGCCCGCGAGCAGTACTTC.

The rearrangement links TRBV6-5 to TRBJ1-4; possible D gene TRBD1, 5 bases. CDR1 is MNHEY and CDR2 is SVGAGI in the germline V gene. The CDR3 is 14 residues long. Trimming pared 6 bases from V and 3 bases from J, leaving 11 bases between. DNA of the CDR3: TGTGCCAGCAGGTACCAGGGAGCTAATGAAAAACTGTTTTTT. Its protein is CASRYQGANEKLFF.

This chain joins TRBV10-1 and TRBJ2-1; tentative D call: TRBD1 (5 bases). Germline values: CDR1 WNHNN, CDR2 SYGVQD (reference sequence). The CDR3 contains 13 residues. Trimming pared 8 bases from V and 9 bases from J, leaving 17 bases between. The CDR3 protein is CASAYSRAAEQFF. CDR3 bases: TGCGCCAGCGCTTACAGCAGGGCCGCTGAGCAGTTCTTC.

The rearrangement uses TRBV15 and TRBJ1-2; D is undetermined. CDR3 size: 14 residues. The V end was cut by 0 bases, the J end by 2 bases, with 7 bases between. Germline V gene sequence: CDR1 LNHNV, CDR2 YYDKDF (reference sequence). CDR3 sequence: CATSRDRVNYGYTF. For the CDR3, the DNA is TGTGCCACCAGCAGAGATAGGGTAAACTATGGCTACACCTTC.

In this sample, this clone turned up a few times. CDR3 loop: CARKKLRDGYGYTF. The CDR3 nucleotides read TGTGCCCGTAAAAAGCTCCGGGACGGCTATGGCTACACCTTC. The chain has TRBV30 and TRBJ1-2; TRBD1 might be the D (5 bases). In germline, CDR1 is GTSNPN, CDR2 SVGIG (reference sequence). The V gene lost 8 bases and the J gene lost 4 bases, with 20 bases spanning the gap. This CDR3 has 14 residues.

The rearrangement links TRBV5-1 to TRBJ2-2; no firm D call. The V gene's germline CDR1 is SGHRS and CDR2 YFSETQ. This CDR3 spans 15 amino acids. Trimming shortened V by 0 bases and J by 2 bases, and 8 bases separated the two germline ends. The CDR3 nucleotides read TGCGCCAGCAGCTTGGCGGCGCAAAACACCGGGGAGCTGTTTTTT. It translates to CASSLAAQNTGELFF.

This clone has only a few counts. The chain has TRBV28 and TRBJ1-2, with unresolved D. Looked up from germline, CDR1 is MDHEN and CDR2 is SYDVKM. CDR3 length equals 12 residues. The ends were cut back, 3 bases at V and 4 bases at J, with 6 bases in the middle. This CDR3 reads CASSFKGYGYTF. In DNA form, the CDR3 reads TGTGCCAGCAGTTTCAAGGGCTATGGCTACACCTTC.

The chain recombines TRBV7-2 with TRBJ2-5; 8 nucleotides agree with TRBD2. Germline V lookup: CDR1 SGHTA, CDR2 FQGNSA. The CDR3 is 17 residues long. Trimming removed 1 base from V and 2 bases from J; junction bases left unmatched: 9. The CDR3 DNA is TGTGCCAGCAGCTTAGGACGCGGGGCGGGGGGACAAGAGACCCAGTACTTC. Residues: CASSLGRGAGGQETQYF.

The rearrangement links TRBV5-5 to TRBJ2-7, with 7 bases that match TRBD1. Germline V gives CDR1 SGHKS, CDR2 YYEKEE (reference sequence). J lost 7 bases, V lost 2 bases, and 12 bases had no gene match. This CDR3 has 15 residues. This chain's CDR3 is CASSLFDRVVGEQYF. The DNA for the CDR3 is TGTGCCAGCAGCTTATTCGACAGGGTGGTTGGTGAGCAGTACTTC.

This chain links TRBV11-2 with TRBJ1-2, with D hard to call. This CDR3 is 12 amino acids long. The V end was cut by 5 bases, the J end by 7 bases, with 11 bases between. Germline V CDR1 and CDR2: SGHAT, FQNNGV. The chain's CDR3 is CASSAWTGGYTF. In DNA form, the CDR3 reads TGTGCCAGCAGCGCCTGGACCGGTGGCTACACCTTC. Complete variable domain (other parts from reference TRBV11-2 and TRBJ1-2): EAGVAQSPRYKIIEKRQSVAFWCNPISGHATLYWYQQILGQGPKLLIQFQNNGVVDDSQLPKDRFSAERLKGVDSTLKIQPAKLEDSAVYLCASSAWTGGYTFGSGTRLTVV.

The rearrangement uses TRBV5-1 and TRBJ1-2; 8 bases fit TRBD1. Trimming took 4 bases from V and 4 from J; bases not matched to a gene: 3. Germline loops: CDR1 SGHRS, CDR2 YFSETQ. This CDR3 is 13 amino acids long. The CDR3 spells CASSRDRSYGYTF. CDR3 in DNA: TGCGCCAGCAGCAGGGACAGGAGCTATGGCTACACCTTC.

The DNA of the CDR3 is TGTGCCAGCAGTCAACAGGGGAATCGGGGCTACGAGCAGTACTTC. As protein: CASSQQGNRGYEQYF. V and J are TRBV28 and TRBJ2-7, with TRBD1 identical over 7 bases. V lost 5 bases to trimming and J lost 3 bases; unmatched junction nucleotides: 10. This CDR3 is built from 15 residues. Germline CDR1 is MDHEN and CDR2 is SYDVKM.

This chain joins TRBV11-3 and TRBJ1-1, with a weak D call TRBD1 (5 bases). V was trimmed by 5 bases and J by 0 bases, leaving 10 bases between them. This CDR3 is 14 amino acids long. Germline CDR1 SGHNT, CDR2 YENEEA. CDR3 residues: CASSHDSMNTEAFF. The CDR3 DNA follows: TGTGCCAGCAGCCACGACAGCATGAACACTGAAGCTTTCTTT.

CDR3 bases: TGTGCCAGCAGCCTCTCGTGGGGTGGCACAGATACGCAGTATTTT. Translating it yields CASSLSWGGTDTQYF. The chain combines TRBV5-4 with TRBJ2-3, with D uncertain. V lost 4 bases and J lost 1, with 13 bases in between. Germline loops: CDR1 SGHNT, CDR2 YYREEE (reference sequence). CDR3 size: 15 residues.

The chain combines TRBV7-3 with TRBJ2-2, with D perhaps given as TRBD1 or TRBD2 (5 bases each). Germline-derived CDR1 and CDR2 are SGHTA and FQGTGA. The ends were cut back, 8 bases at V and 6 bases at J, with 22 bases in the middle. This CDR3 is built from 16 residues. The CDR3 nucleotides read TGTGCCAGCTCTTGGGGAAGCTTCGGGGCTGCCGGGGAGCTGTTTTTT. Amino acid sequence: CASSWGSFGAAGELFF.

The CDR3 DNA follows: TGTGCCAGCAGTTACTCTCTGGCAGGCGCTAACTATGGCTACACCTTC. Its protein is CASSYSLAGANYGYTF. The V gene is TRBV6-5, the J gene TRBJ1-2; no definite D call. The CDR3 has 16 residues. V was shortened by 0 bases and J by 0 bases, with 11 bases between the two germline ends. Germline V gene data show CDR1 as MNHEY and CDR2 as SVGAGI.

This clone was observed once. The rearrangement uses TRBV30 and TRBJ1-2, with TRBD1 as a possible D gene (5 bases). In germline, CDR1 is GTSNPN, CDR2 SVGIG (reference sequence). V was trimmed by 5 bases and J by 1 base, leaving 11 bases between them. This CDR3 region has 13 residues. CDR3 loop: CAWGTGINYGYTF. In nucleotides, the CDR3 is TGTGCCTGGGGAACAGGAATTAACTATGGCTACACCTTC.

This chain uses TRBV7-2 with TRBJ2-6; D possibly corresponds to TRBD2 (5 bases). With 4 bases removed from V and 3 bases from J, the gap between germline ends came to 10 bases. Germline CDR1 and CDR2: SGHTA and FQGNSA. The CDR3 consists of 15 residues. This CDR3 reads CASSSGVDGANVLTF. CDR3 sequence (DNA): TGTGCCAGCAGCTCCGGGGTGGATGGGGCCAACGTCCTGACTTTC.

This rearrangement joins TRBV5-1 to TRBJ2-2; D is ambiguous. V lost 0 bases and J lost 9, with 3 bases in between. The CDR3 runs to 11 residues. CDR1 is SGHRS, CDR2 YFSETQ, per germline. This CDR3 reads CASSLGRELFF. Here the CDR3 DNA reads TGCGCCAGCAGCTTGGGACGGGAGCTGTTTTTT.

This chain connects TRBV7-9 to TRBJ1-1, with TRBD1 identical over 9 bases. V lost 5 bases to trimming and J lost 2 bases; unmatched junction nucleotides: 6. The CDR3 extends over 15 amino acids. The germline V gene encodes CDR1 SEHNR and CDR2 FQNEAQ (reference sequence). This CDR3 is CASSTDRGPNTEAFF. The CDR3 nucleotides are TGTGCCAGCAGCACGGACAGGGGACCAAACACTGAAGCTTTCTTT.